This TCR beta chain was identified during a study of blood T cell repertoires in COVID-19. Study as a whole: Spain, Italy and the United States supplied samples that represented acute and convalescent COVID-19. Sources were T cells, B-cell-depleted T cells, or PBMCs; the material itself was cDNA or gDNA.

Original handling: Reference gene primer amplification yielded estimated nucleated cell counts. Sequenced by immunoSEQ multiplex PCR; TCRdb stores in-frame clones only, minus some. The V and J calls and clone size are taken from that table; D and trimming were inferred from the DNA. The sample shows approximately 530,000 clones, roughly 91% of them seen only once. Seattle enrolled patients during active infection and tracked them longitudinally. This CDR3 region has 15 residues. The germline CDR1 and CDR2 sequences are KGHDR and SFDVKD. V lost 9 bases and J lost 5, with 21 bases in between. The J gene is TRBJ2-5, the V gene TRBV24-1, with a tentative D call TRBD2 (5 bases). This TCR derives from a woman aged 50 to 65 with COVID-19, enrolled during active disease. The sequenced material came from peripheral blood. The DNA for the CDR3 is TGTGCCACCGCCGGTAATACGGGGTATAGGGAGACCCAGTACTTC. Translated, it gives CATAGNTGYRETQYF.